This note documents a single T cell receptor beta chain sequence. Antigen: not known. Germline V gene sequence: CDR1 SGHKS, CDR2 YYEKEE (reference sequence). Unmatched junction bases numbered 8, after V lost 0 bases and J lost 4 bases. The CDR3 extends over 17 amino acids. Amplification used 60 Vbeta primers and 13 Jbeta primers. Here immunoSEQ multiplex PCR was the method, and the copy in TCRdb shows in-frame clones only, minus some. Of roughly 180,000 clones listed, roughly 9.4% are singletons. This specimen comes from a study of cytomegalovirus exposure and HLA in healthy donors. Study at large: About 85 million unique TCRs from HLA-typed donors were held in an early release of data.

Study-level findings and limits: A prior analysis recorded that most TCR beta V segments were productive about 87% or about 30% of the time. Analysis performed later found 16,951 TCR beta sequences associated with HLA alleles at 0.05 false discovery rate. Most TCR sequences showed up rarely, but some public TCRs showed up in many donors.

The specimen was PBMCs. This sequence originates from a young woman in good health and CMV-seropositive. V and J are TRBV5-5 and TRBJ2-5; TRBD2 matches 11 bases. The CDR3 here is CASSLVLAGVSRETQYF. The CDR3 nucleotides read TGTGCCAGCAGCTTGGTACTAGCGGGAGTATCCAGAGAGACCCAGTACTTC.